Each of the 32 T cell receptor beta chains below was sequenced from the same sample in a study of blood T cell repertoires in COVID-19. This table comes from immunoSEQ multiplex PCR, and its TCRdb copy is limited to in-frame clones, with some not included. The table has 150,000 to 200,000 clones, more than 70% seen once. The sample consisted of PBMCs or T cells enriched from blood (not recorded which). The receptor source for this set is a middle-aged man who had recovered from COVID-19.

V gene TRBV19 combines with J gene TRBJ2-7; possible D gene TRBD2, 7 bases. V was clipped by 9 bases and J by 2 bases, with 11 bases between them. Germline V gene data show CDR1 as LNHDA and CDR2 as SQIVND (reference sequence). There are 12 residues in the CDR3. Here the CDR3 reads CARGGVAYEQYF. CDR3 sequence (DNA): TGTGCCAGAGGGGGGGTCGCCTACGAGCAGTACTTC.

The rearrangement links TRBV29-1 to TRBJ2-4; TRBD2 matches 8 bases. The CDR3 runs 14 residues. J was trimmed by 6 bases and V by 5 bases; bases with no gene match: 9. Germline V gives CDR1 SQVTM, CDR2 ANQGSEA. The DNA of the CDR3 is TGCAGCGTTCTATACCCCGGGGGGGCAAACATTCAGTACTTC. Translating it yields CSVLYPGGANIQYF.

The chain employs TRBV10-3 and TRBJ2-7, with 7 nucleotides matching TRBD2. Trimming at V came to 2 bases and at J to 3 bases, leaving 10 bases not matched to a gene. Germline V gives CDR1 ENHRY, CDR2 SYGVKD. The CDR3 loop spans 16 amino acids. The CDR3 loop is CAISEQGGLADYEQYV. As DNA, the CDR3 is TGTGCCATCAGTGAGCAAGGTGGTCTAGCGGACTACGAGCAGTACGTC.

The chain is built from TRBV7-9 and TRBJ1-4; perhaps TRBD1 as D (6 bases). The CDR3 contains 14 residues. Germline-derived CDR1 and CDR2 are SEHNR and FQNEAQ (reference sequence). V was cut by 4 bases and J by 4 bases, with 10 bases left in between. The CDR3 spells CASSSGQFNEKLFF. The CDR3 nucleotides are TGTGCCAGCAGCTCCGGACAGTTTAATGAAAAACTGTTTTTT.

The chain links TRBV19 to TRBJ2-7, with TRBD1 identical over 10 bases. The germline CDR1 and CDR2 sequences are LNHDA and SQIVND (reference sequence). Trimming at V came to 5 bases and at J to 3 bases, leaving 4 bases not matched to a gene. The CDR3 is made up of 14 amino acids. CDR3 residues: CASSVGTGDYEQYF. DNA of the CDR3: TGTGCCAGTAGTGTCGGGACAGGGGACTACGAGCAGTACTTC.

The V gene is TRBV3-1 (or the pseudogene TRBV3-2), the J gene TRBJ2-3, with D unclear. V lost 2 bases and J lost 6, with 3 bases in between. This CDR3 spans 11 amino acids. The germline V gene encodes CDR1 LGHDT and CDR2 YNNKEL (reference sequence). For the CDR3, the DNA is TGTGCCAGCAGCCAACGGGATACGCAGTATTTT. Amino acids: CASSQRDTQYF.

The J gene is TRBJ2-5, the V gene TRBV12-3 or TRBV12-4, with unresolved D. V dropped 8 bases and J dropped 2 bases, with 12 bases sitting between them. This CDR3 is 13 amino acids long. CDR3 bases: TGTGCCAGCCGAACTGCCGTACAAGAGACCCAGTACTTC. It yields the protein CASRTAVQETQYF.

The gene calls are TRBV5-1 and TRBJ2-5, with 10 bases lining up with TRBD2. This CDR3 is built from 16 residues. In germline, CDR1 is SGHRS, CDR2 YFSETQ. J lost 1 base, V lost 4 bases, and 7 bases had no gene match. CDR3 residues: CASSPGTSDVQETQYF. DNA for the CDR3: TGCGCCAGCAGCCCTGGGACTAGCGACGTCCAAGAGACCCAGTACTTC. Full variable domain (remainder filled in from reference TRBV5-1 and TRBJ2-5): KAGVTQTPRYLIKTRGQQVTLSCSPISGHRSVSWYQQTPGQGLQFLFEYFSETQRNKGNFPGRFSGRQFSNSRSEMNVSTLELGDSALYLCASSPGTSDVQETQYFGPGTRLLVL.

CDR3 sequence reads: CTRAKSSSGEGTDTQYF. CDR3 nucleotide sequence: TGCACCAGGGCCAAGTCATCTAGCGGGGAGGGCACAGATACGCAGTATTTT. The chain employs TRBV1 and TRBJ2-3; the table's D call of TRBD2 was not tested on the DNA. TRBV1 is given as a pseudogene. The CDR3 runs 17 residues.

J is TRBJ2-5 and V is TRBV6-5; perhaps TRBD2 as D (6 bases). Trimming took 5 bases from V and 2 from J, leaving 12 bases between them. This CDR3 contains 14 residues. The germline V gene encodes CDR1 MNHEY and CDR2 SVGAGI. CDR3 nucleotides: TGTGCCAGCAGTCTAGAGGAGGGGCAAGAGACCCAGTACTTC. Its translation: CASSLEEGQETQYF.

Comments on this clone: Germline and junction disagree at one end, which may indicate a read error. The V call is TRBV10-2, the J call TRBJ1-1; possible D gene TRBD1, 6 bases. Germline loops: CDR1 WSHSY, CDR2 SAAADI. The CDR3 has 13 amino acids. The CDR3 here is CASDRTGNAEAFF. The CDR3, as DNA: TGCGCCAGCGACCGAACAGGGAACGCTGAAGCTTTCTTT.

This clone was recorded a few times. V and J are TRBV19 and TRBJ2-4, with D unresolved. V gave up 3 bases and J gave up 0 bases, with 9 bases separating them. The CDR3 has 15 amino acids. Germline loops: CDR1 LNHDA, CDR2 SQIVND (reference sequence). CDR3 protein: CASSIEILAKNIQYF. The CDR3 coding sequence is TGTGCCAGTAGTATTGAGATTTTAGCCAAAAACATTCAGTACTTC.

The rearrangement joins TRBV3-1 (or the pseudogene TRBV3-2) to TRBJ1-5; the D is unclear. The CDR3 is 14 amino acids. Germline-derived CDR1 and CDR2 are LGHDT and YNNKEL (reference sequence). Trimming shortened V by 1 base and J by 1 base, and 5 bases separated the two germline ends. The CDR3 loop reads CASSQGQSNQPQHF. In nucleotides, the CDR3 is TGTGCCAGCAGCCAAGGCCAGAGCAATCAGCCCCAGCATTTT.

The rearrangement joins TRBV19 to TRBJ1-3; D is undetermined. Germline CDR1 reads LNHDA; CDR2 reads SQIVND (reference sequence). The CDR3 is 13 amino acids. V dropped 3 bases and J dropped 8 bases, with 11 bases sitting between them. The CDR3: CASSMKASDTIYF. CDR3 bases: TGTGCCAGTAGTATGAAAGCGTCGGACACCATATATTTT. Full variable domain (missing parts from reference TRBV19 and TRBJ1-3): DGGITQSPKYLFRKEGQNVTLSCEQNLNHDAMYWYRQDPGQGLRLIYYSQIVNDFQKGDIAEGYSVSREKKESFPLTVTSAQKNPTAFYLCASSMKASDTIYFGEGSWLTVV.

The CDR3 nucleotides are TGTGCCAGCAGCCAAGACCCCCAGGGGGCGGGGGAGACCCAGTACTTC. Its protein product is CASSQDPQGAGETQYF. The chain has TRBV4-2 and TRBJ2-5, with 8 bases aligning to TRBD1. With 0 bases clipped from V and 5 bases from J, the junction kept 8 bases outside the gene matches. CDR3 size: 16 residues. The germline CDR1 and CDR2 sequences are LGHNA and YNFKEQ.

V and J are TRBV5-1 and TRBJ2-5; 10 positions match TRBD1. CDR3 length: 13 amino acids. Germline lookup yields CDR1 SGHRS and CDR2 YFSETQ. J was trimmed by 5 bases and V by 4 bases; bases with no gene match: 2. The CDR3 nucleotides read TGCGCCAGCAGCCAGACAGGGGGCGAGACCCAGTACTTC. This gives the protein CASSQTGGETQYF.

The CDR3 DNA reads as TGTGCCAGCAGTCATCCAGGAGGGCAGAACACTGAAGCTTTCTTT. Translating it yields CASSHPGGQNTEAFF. J is TRBJ1-1 and V is TRBV27, with D unresolved. Germline CDR1 and CDR2: MNHEY and SMNVEV (reference sequence). The V gene lost 5 bases and the J gene lost 1 base, with 14 bases spanning the gap. The CDR3 covers 15 residues.

V usage is TRBV27 and J usage is TRBJ1-5; 9 bases map to TRBD1. CDR1 is MNHEY, CDR2 SMNVEV, per germline (reference sequence). V lost 4 bases, J lost 4 bases, and 5 bases stayed unmatched. The CDR3 runs 15 residues. CDR3 residues: CASSSGGTGNQPQHF. The CDR3 DNA sequence: TGTGCCAGCAGTTCCGGCGGGACAGGGAATCAGCCCCAGCATTTT.

In its sample, this clone was seen a few times. The V call is TRBV12-3 or TRBV12-4, the J call TRBJ2-1; 8 bases are a match to TRBD2. CDR3 length equals 13 residues. The V and J ends lost 5 bases and 10 bases, in that order; junction bases with no gene match: 7. The CDR3 loop reads CASSHGGEREQFF. CDR3 coding DNA: TGTGCCAGCAGTCACGGGGGGGAAAGGGAGCAGTTCTTC.

This chain joins TRBV6-5 and TRBJ2-7; 7 nucleotides agree with TRBD1. The CDR3 is 14 amino acids. The germline CDR1 and CDR2 sequences are MNHEY and SVGAGI. V shed 8 bases and J 3 bases; nucleotides not matched to a gene: 10. This CDR3 reads CASAVTGAGYEQYV. CDR3 in DNA: TGTGCCAGCGCGGTAACAGGGGCAGGCTACGAGCAGTACGTC.

This chain uses TRBV24-1 with TRBJ1-3; a possible D gene is TRBD1 (6 bases). CDR1 KGHDR and CDR2 SFDVKD come from the germline V gene. Deletions cut 7 bases from V and 0 bases from J, with 21 bases between. The CDR3 covers 18 residues. The DNA for the CDR3 is TGTGCCACCAGAAATGCCGAGGGGCAGGGGTACTCTGGAAACACCATATATTTT. Encoded protein: CATRNAEGQGYSGNTIYF.

The chain combines TRBV4-1 with TRBJ1-3; 7 nucleotides align to TRBD1. V was pared by 3 bases and J by 5 bases, with 10 bases of the junction left unmatched. The germline gives CDR1 MGHRA, CDR2 YSYEKL. The CDR3 spans 16 residues. CDR3 nucleotides: TGCGCCAGCAGCCAGCTAGGGGGCGCCTGGAGAAACACCATATATTTT. Encoded protein: CASSQLGGAWRNTIYF.

The chain carries TRBV5-1 and TRBJ1-4, with D unresolved. Trimming shortened V by 0 bases and J by 8 bases, and 11 bases separated the two germline ends. The CDR3 runs to 14 residues. The germline gives CDR1 SGHRS, CDR2 YFSETQ. Here the CDR3 reads CASSLGGPREKLFF. The CDR3 DNA reads TGCGCCAGCAGCTTGGGAGGGCCGCGGGAAAAACTGTTTTTT.

In its sample, this clone was seen once. The rearrangement joins TRBV7-8 to TRBJ2-5; 9 nucleotides align to TRBD2. The V and J ends lost 1 base and 4 bases, in that order; junction bases with no gene match: 7. This CDR3 contains 16 residues. CDR1 is SGHVS and CDR2 is FQNEAQ in the germline V gene. The chain's CDR3 is CASSLVEASGIETQYF. Here the CDR3 DNA reads TGTGCCAGCAGCTTAGTTGAAGCTAGCGGGATAGAGACCCAGTACTTC.

The V gene is TRBV24-1, the J gene TRBJ2-3, with D possibly being TRBD1 (5 bases). The ends were cut back, 3 bases at V and 5 bases at J, with 17 bases in the middle. CDR1 and CDR2 (germline): KGHDR, SFDVKD. CDR3 length equals 16 residues. CDR3 residues: CATSDHGSGFRDTQYF. CDR3 nucleotides: TGTGCCACCAGTGATCACGGCTCAGGGTTTCGAGATACGCAGTATTTT.

This clone was found once. The rearrangement uses TRBV7-3 and TRBJ1-1; 8 bases fit TRBD1. The CDR3 runs to 13 residues. Germline V gene sequence: CDR1 SGHTA, CDR2 FQGTGA. J was trimmed by 5 bases and V by 7 bases; bases with no gene match: 6. The chain's CDR3 is CASKSDRVTEAFF. The CDR3 nucleotides read TGTGCCAGCAAATCGGACAGGGTGACTGAAGCTTTCTTT. Supplemented by reference TRBV7-3 and TRBJ1-1, the full variable domain reads GAGVSQTPSNKVTEKGKYVELRCDPISGHTALYWYRQSLGQGPEFLIYFQGTGAADDSGLPNDRFFAVRPEGSVSTLKIQRTERGDSAVYLCASKSDRVTEAFFGQGTRLTVV.

V is TRBV5-6 and J is TRBJ1-2, with a weak D call TRBD1 (5 bases). V was clipped by 0 bases and J by 2 bases, with 8 bases between them. This CDR3 comprises 14 residues. The germline V gene has CDR1 SGHDT and CDR2 YYEEEE. CDR3 sequence (DNA): TGTGCCAGCAGCTTGGTGCCAGGGAACTATGGCTACACCTTC. As protein: CASSLVPGNYGYTF. The full variable domain, completed using reference TRBV5-6 and TRBJ1-2, is DAGVTQSPTHLIKTRGQQVTLRCSPKSGHDTVSWYQQALGQGPQFIFQYYEEEERQRGNFPDRFSGHQFPNYSSELNVNALLLGDSALYLCASSLVPGNYGYTFGSGTRLTVV.

The chain joins TRBV6-2 or TRBV6-3 to TRBJ1-2; no clear D. CDR1 and CDR2 (germline): MNHEY, SVGEGT. The CDR3 is made up of 11 amino acids. The V gene lost 5 bases and the J gene lost 8 bases, with 9 bases spanning the gap. The CDR3 loop is CASSVGGGYTF. The CDR3 nucleotides read TGTGCCAGCAGTGTAGGCGGAGGCTACACCTTC.

The V gene is TRBV5-4, the J gene TRBJ2-4; a possible D gene is TRBD1 (5 bases). CDR1 is SGHNT, CDR2 YYREEE, per germline (reference sequence). V lost 0 bases, J lost 7 bases, and 11 bases lay in between. CDR3 length: 14 amino acids. This CDR3 reads CASSLGGLVNIQYF. The DNA for the CDR3 is TGTGCCAGCAGCTTGGGGGGCCTGGTTAACATTCAGTACTTC.

The chain joins TRBV20-1 to TRBJ1-1, with D unclear. The CDR3 sequence is 12 residues long. V was clipped by 3 bases and J by 4 bases, with 9 bases between them. Germline CDR1 and CDR2: DFQATT and SNEGSKA (reference sequence). In DNA, the CDR3 is TGCAGTGCTAGTGAGGGAGGCACTGAAGCTTTCTTT. This translates into CSASEGGTEAFF.

This clone has a single count. The chain links TRBV7-6 to TRBJ1-5; TRBD1 agrees at 8 bases. With V trimmed by 3 bases and J by 3 bases, 4 bases remained unmatched. Germline CDR1 SGHVS, CDR2 FNYEAQ. The CDR3 has 15 amino acids. The CDR3 protein is CASSLEDRDNQPQHF. CDR3 nucleotide sequence: TGTGCCAGCAGCTTGGAGGACAGGGACAATCAGCCCCAGCATTTT.

Of note for this clone: The same CDR3 is also encoded by other DNA sequences in this sample. The chain links TRBV5-1 to TRBJ1-2, with D perhaps matching TRBD1 (5 bases). Germline CDR1 SGHRS, CDR2 YFSETQ. The CDR3 is made up of 14 amino acids. V was clipped by 4 bases and J by 3 bases, with 13 bases between them. CDR3 residues: CASSLQGVDYGYTF. In nucleotides, the CDR3 is TGCGCCAGCAGCCTCCAGGGTGTTGACTATGGCTACACCTTC.